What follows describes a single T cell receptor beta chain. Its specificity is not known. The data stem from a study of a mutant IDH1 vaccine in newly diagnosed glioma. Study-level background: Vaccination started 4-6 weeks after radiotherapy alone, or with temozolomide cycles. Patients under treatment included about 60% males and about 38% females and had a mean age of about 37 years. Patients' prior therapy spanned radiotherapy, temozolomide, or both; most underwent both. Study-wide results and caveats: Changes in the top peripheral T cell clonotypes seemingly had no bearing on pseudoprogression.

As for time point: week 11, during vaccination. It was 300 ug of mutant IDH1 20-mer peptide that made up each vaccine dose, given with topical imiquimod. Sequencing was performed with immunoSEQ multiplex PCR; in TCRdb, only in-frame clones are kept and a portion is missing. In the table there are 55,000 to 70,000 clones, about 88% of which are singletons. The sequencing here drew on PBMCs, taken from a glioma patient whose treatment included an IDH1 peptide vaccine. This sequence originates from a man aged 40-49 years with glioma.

The CDR3 protein is CASRDDRGEKLFF. The CDR3 nucleotides are TGTGCCAGTCGGGACGACCGCGGTGAAAAACTGTTTTTT. This rearrangement joins TRBV19 to TRBJ1-4; D is possibly TRBD1 (5 bases). This CDR3 is 13 amino acids long. Between the trimmed V and J ends, which lost 8 bases and 7 bases, there was a span of 14 bases. Germline lookup yields CDR1 LNHDA and CDR2 SQIVND (reference sequence).